Following are 11 T cell receptor beta chains from one sample sequenced in a study of cytomegalovirus exposure and HLA in healthy donors. PCR employed 60 Vbeta and 13 Jbeta primers. The method was immunoSEQ multiplex PCR; TCRdb's version includes in-frame clones alone and lacks a portion of them. The data contain 180,000 or so clones, 75% to 85% of them singletons. Material for sequencing was PBMCs. Source of these receptors: a man between 18 and 29 years old in good health and CMV-seronegative.

This clone was counted only a few times. The chain employs TRBV5-5 and TRBJ1-2; 9 bases line up with TRBD1. The V and J ends lost 4 bases and 2 bases, in that order; junction bases with no gene match: 6. The CDR3 spans 15 residues. The germline V gene encodes CDR1 SGHKS and CDR2 YYEKEE (reference sequence). The CDR3 DNA follows: TGTGCCAGCAGCCCTACCGGGACAGGGAACTATGGCTACACCTTC. Protein product: CASSPTGTGNYGYTF.

This chain joins TRBV9 and TRBJ2-2; D may be TRBD1 (6 bases). The germline CDR1 and CDR2 sequences are SGDLS and YYNGEE. The CDR3 has 15 amino acids. The germline V and J ends were trimmed by 4 bases and 0 bases, with 10 bases remaining between them. As DNA, the CDR3 is TGTGCCAGCAGCATCCGGGACACGAACACCGGGGAGCTGTTTTTT. It encodes CASSIRDTNTGELFF.

The rearrangement joins TRBV11-2 to TRBJ1-4; weak D call: TRBD1 (5 bases). Trimming stripped 5 bases from V and 3 bases from J, with 16 bases between. Germline values: CDR1 SGHAT, CDR2 FQNNGV. The CDR3 covers 16 residues. CDR3 sequence reads: CASSGGRGVANEKLFF. CDR3 in DNA: TGTGCCAGCAGCGGTGGGAGGGGAGTGGCTAATGAAAAACTGTTTTTT. The whole variable domain, remainder taken from reference TRBV11-2 and TRBJ1-4, is EAGVAQSPRYKIIEKRQSVAFWCNPISGHATLYWYQQILGQGPKLLIQFQNNGVVDDSQLPKDRFSAERLKGVDSTLKIQPAKLEDSAVYLCASSGGRGVANEKLFFGSGTQLSVL.

The chain recombines TRBV6-5 with TRBJ1-6, with D maybe TRBD1 (5 bases). The CDR3 is 14 amino acids. Trimming shortened V by 8 bases and J by 8 bases, and 16 bases separated the two germline ends. Germline assignment: CDR1 MNHEY and CDR2 SVGAGI. DNA of the CDR3: TGTGCCAGCCGACTTCGGGGGGGGGATTCACCCCTCCACTTT. It is translated as CASRLRGGDSPLHF.

The chain is built from TRBV6-5 and TRBJ2-7, with D perhaps matching TRBD1 (6 bases). Trimming cost V 8 bases and J 1 base, with 12 bases left between them. The germline CDR1 and CDR2 sequences are MNHEY and SVGAGI. This CDR3 is built from 13 residues. The CDR3 here is CASRVGTSYEQYF. In DNA, the CDR3 is TGTGCCAGCCGGGTCGGGACATCCTACGAGCAGTACTTC.

The gene calls are TRBV7-3 and TRBJ2-5; 12 bases align to TRBD2. Trimming took 5 bases from V and 5 from J; bases not matched to a gene: 6. CDR1 is SGHTA and CDR2 is FQGTGA in the germline V gene. CDR3 length equals 15 residues. CDR3 in DNA: TGTGCCAGCAGCCGTCTAGCGGGGGGGGCGGAGACCCAGTACTTC. Translating it yields CASSRLAGGAETQYF.

CDR3 sequence: CASSASGSVTDTQYF. Written as DNA, the CDR3 is TGTGCCAGCAGCGCCAGCGGGAGCGTAACAGATACGCAGTATTTT. The chain employs TRBV28 and TRBJ2-3, with 8 nucleotides matching TRBD2. The CDR3 extends over 15 amino acids. The trim removed 6 bases at V and 3 bases at J, leaving 8 bases unmatched. In germline, CDR1 is MDHEN, CDR2 SYDVKM.

This chain links TRBV6-6 with TRBJ2-2; D is ambiguous. The CDR3 contains 14 residues. V was cut by 3 bases and J by 7 bases, with 12 bases left in between. Germline V gives CDR1 MNHNY, CDR2 SVGAGI (reference sequence). Here the CDR3 DNA reads TGTGCCAGCAGTTATAATCCCTCGGGCGGGGAGCTGTTTTTT. It translates to CASSYNPSGGELFF.

The genes are TRBV5-1 and TRBJ2-1; D possibly corresponds to TRBD2 (7 bases). The CDR3 has 15 amino acids. V lost 2 bases and J lost 4, with 13 bases in between. Germline V gene data show CDR1 as SGHRS and CDR2 as YFSETQ. CDR3 loop: CASSFEGRGYNEQFF. The CDR3 bases are TGCGCCAGCAGCTTTGAAGGGAGGGGGTACAATGAGCAGTTCTTC.

The CDR3 is CASSHRGGEQEKLFF. The CDR3 DNA sequence: TGTGCCAGCAGCCACCGGGGGGGGGAGCAAGAAAAACTGTTTTTT. The chain employs TRBV9 and TRBJ1-4, with a possible D match to TRBD1 (5 bases). CDR3 length: 15 amino acids. CDR1 SGDLS and CDR2 YYNGEE come from the germline V gene. Trimming took 4 bases from V and 8 from J, leaving 18 bases between them.

The chain has TRBV7-6 and TRBJ1-5; D is possibly TRBD1 (6 bases). The CDR3 spans 14 residues. Germline CDR1 is SGHVS and CDR2 is FNYEAQ. Trimming took off 5 bases at V and 3 bases at J, with 11 bases between the two ends. CDR3 sequence (DNA): TGTGCCAGCAGCCTAGGACAGATCAATCAGCCCCAGCATTTT. Protein: CASSLGQINQPQHF.